The T cell receptor (beta chain) under discussion was sequenced for a study of cytomegalovirus exposure and HLA in healthy donors. Germline values: CDR1 MGHRA, CDR2 YSYEKL. This CDR3 region has 15 residues. Trimming pared 2 bases from V and 8 bases from J, leaving 18 bases between. Amplification used 60 Vbeta primers and 13 Jbeta primers. Measured with immunoSEQ multiplex PCR; TCRdb has only the in-frame clones, and not every one. The table has around 170,000 clones, over 65% seen once. This chain uses TRBV4-1 with TRBJ2-5; a possible D gene is TRBD2 (6 bases). The TCR comes from a young man in good health and CMV-seronegative. Sequenced: PBMCs. CDR3 nucleotide sequence: TGCGCCAGCAGCCAACTCGGCGGAGGGGCGGAAACCCAGTACTTC. The encoded protein is CASSQLGGGAETQYF.